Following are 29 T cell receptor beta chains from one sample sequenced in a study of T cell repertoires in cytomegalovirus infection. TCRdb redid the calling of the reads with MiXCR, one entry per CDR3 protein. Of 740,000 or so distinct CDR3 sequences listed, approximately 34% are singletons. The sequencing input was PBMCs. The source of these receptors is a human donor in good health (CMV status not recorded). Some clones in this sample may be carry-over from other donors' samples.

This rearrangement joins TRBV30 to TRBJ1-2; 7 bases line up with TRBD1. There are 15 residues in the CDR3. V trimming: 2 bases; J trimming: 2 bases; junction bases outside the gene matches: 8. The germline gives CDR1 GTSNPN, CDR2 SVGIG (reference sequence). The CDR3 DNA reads TGTGCCTGGAGTAATCCAGGGACAGCCAACTATGGCTACACCTTC. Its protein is CAWSNPGTANYGYTF.

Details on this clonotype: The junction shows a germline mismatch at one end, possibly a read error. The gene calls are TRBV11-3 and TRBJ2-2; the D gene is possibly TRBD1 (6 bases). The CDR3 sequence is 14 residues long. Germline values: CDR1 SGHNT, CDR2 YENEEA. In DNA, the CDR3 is TGTGCGAGCAGCTCCCGGGACACCACCGGGGAGCTGTTTTTT. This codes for CASSSRDTTGELFF.

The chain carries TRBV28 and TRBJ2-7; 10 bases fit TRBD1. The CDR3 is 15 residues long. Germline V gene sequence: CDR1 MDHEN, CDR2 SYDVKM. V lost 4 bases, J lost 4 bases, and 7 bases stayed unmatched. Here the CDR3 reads CASSSDRGRGYEQYF. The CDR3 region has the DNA TGTGCCAGCAGTTCAGACAGGGGGCGCGGGTACGAGCAGTACTTC. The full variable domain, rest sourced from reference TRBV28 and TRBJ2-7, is DVKVTQSSRYLVKRTGEKVFLECVQDMDHENMFWYRQDPGLGLRLIYFSYDVKMKEKGDIPEGYSVSREKKERFSLILESASTNQTSMYLCASSSDRGRGYEQYFGPGTRLTVT.

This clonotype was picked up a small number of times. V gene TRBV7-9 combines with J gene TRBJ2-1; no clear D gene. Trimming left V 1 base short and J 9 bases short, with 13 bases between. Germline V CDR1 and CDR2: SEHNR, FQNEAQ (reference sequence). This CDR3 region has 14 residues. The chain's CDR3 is CASSLGSGMGEQFF. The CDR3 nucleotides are TGTGCCAGCAGCTTAGGTTCTGGGATGGGTGAGCAGTTCTTC.

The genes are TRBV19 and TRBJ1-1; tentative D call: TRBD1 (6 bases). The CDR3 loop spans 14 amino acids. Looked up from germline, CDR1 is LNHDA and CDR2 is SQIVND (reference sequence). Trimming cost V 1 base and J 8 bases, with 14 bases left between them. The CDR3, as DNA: TGTGCCAGTAGTATAGTAGGGGAGACAGGCGAAGCTTTCTTT. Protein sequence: CASSIVGETGEAFF.

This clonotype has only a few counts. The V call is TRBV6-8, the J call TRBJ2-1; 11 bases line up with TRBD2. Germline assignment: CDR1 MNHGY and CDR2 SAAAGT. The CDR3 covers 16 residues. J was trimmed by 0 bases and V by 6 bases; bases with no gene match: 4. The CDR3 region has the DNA TGTGCCAGCAGGTCGGGACTAGCGGTCTCCTACAATGAGCAGTTCTTC. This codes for CASRSGLAVSYNEQFF.

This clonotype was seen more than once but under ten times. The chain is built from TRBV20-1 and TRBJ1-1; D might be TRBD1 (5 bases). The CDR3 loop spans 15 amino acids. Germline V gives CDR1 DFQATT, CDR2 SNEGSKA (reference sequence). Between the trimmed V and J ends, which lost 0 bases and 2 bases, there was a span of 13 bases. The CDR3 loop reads CSARDLSGSNTEAFF. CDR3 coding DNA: TGCAGTGCTAGAGATCTCTCAGGGTCTAACACTGAAGCTTTCTTT.

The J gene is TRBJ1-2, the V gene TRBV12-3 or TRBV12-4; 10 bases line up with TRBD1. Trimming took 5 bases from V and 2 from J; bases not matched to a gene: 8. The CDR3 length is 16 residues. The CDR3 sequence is CASSVTPGQGNYGYTF. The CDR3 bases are TGTGCCAGCAGTGTCACTCCGGGACAGGGGAACTATGGCTACACCTTC.

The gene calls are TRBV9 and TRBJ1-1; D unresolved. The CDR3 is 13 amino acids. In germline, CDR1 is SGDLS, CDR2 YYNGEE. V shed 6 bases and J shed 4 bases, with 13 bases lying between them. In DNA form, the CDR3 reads TGTGCCAGCACCTCCGCCAGCTTCACTGAAGCTTTCTTT. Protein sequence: CASTSASFTEAFF.

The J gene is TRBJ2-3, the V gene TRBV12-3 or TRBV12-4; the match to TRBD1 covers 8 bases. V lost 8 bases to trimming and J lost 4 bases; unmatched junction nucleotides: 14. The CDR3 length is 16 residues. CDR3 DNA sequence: TGTGCCAGCGCCGCCCTCGGGCAGGGGGCCGCAGATACGCAGTATTTT. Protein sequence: CASAALGQGAADTQYF.

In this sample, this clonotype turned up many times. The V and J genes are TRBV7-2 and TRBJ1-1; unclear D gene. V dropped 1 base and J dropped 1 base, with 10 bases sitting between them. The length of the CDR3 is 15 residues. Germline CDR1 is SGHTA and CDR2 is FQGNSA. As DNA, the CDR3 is TGTGCCAGCAGCTTAGTGGACGTATGGAACACTGAAGCTTTCTTT. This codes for CASSLVDVWNTEAFF.

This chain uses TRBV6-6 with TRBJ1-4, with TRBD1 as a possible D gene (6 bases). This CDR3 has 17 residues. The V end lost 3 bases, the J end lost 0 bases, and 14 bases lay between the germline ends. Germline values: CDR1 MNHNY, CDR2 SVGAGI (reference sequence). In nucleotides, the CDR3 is TGTGCCAGCAGTTATGGCCCCGGGGGCGCAACTAATGAAAAACTGTTTTTT. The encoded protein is CASSYGPGGATNEKLFF.

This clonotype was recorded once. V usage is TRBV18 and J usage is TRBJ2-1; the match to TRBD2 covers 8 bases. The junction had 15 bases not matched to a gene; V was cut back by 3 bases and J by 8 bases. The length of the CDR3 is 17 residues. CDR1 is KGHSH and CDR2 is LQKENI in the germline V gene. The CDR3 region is CASSPSSGGAHSYEQFF. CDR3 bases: TGTGCCAGCTCACCTTCCAGCGGGGGAGCCCACTCCTATGAGCAGTTCTTC.

The CDR3 spells CSVEAGIYGYTF. The CDR3 coding sequence is TGCAGCGTTGAAGCCGGGATCTATGGCTACACCTTC. The chain combines TRBV29-1 with TRBJ1-2, with D unclear. Germline lookup yields CDR1 SQVTM and CDR2 ANQGSEA. CDR3 length: 12 residues. The germline V and J ends were trimmed by 1 base and 4 bases, with 7 bases remaining between them.

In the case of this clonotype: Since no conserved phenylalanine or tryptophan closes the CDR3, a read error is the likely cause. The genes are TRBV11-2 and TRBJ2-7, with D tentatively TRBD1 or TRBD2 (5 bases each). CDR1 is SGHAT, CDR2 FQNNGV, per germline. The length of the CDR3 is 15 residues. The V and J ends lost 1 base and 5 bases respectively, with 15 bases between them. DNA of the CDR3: TGTGCCAGCAGCTTAGGGGGGATCAGGGTTGACGAGCAGTACTTA. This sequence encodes CASSLGGIRVDEQYL.

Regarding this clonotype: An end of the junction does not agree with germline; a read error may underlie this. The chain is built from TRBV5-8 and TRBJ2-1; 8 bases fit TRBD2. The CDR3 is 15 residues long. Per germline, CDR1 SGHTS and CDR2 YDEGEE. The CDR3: CASSFYGRGYKEQFF. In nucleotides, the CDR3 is TGTGCCAGCAGCTTCTACGGGAGGGGATACAAGGAGCAGTTCTTC.

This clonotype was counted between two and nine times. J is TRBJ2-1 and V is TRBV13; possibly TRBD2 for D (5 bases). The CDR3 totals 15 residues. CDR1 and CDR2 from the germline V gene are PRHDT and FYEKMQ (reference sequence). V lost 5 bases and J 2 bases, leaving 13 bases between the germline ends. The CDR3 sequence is CASSLRGLTYNEQFF. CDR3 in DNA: TGTGCCAGCAGCCTCCGCGGGCTAACCTACAATGAGCAGTTCTTC.

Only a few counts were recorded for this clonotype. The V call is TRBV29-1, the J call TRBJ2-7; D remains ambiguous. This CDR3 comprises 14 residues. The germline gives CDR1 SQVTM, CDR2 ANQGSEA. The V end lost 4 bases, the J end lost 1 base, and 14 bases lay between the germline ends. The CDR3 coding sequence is TGCAGCGTTGCTTCCGGTTCCAATTCCTACGAGCAGTACTTC. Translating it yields CSVASGSNSYEQYF.

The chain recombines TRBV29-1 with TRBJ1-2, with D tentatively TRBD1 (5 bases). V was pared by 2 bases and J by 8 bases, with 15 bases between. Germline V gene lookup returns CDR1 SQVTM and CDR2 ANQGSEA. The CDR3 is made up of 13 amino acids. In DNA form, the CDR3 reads TGCAGCGTTGAACACCGGGACCAGGGAGGCTACACCTTC. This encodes CSVEHRDQGGYTF.

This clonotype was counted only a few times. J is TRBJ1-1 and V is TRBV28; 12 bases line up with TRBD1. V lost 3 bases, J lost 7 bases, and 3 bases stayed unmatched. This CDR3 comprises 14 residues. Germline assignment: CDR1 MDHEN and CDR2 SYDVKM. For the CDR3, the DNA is TGTGCCAGCAGTTTGGGGACAGGGGGCGGTGAAGCTTTCTTT. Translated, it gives CASSLGTGGGEAFF. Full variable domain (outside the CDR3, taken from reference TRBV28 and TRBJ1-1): DVKVTQSSRYLVKRTGEKVFLECVQDMDHENMFWYRQDPGLGLRLIYFSYDVKMKEKGDIPEGYSVSREKKERFSLILESASTNQTSMYLCASSLGTGGGEAFFGQGTRLTVV.

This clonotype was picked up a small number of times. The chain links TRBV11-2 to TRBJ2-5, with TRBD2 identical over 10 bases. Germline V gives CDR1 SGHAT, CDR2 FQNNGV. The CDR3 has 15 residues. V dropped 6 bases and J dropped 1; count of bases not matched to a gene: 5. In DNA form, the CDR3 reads TGTGCCAGCAGGTCGTCTAGCGGGGGCCAAGAGACCCAGTACTTC. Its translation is CASRSSSGGQETQYF. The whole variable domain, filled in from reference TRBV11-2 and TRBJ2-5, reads EAGVAQSPRYKIIEKRQSVAFWCNPISGHATLYWYQQILGQGPKLLIQFQNNGVVDDSQLPKDRFSAERLKGVDSTLKIQPAKLEDSAVYLCASRSSSGGQETQYFGPGTRLLVL.

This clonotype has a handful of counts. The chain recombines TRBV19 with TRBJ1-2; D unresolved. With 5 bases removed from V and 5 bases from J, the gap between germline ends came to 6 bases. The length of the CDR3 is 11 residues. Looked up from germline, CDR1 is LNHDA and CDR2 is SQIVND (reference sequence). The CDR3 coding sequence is TGTGCCAGTAGTTCTGTATATGGCTACACCTTC. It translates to CASSSVYGYTF.

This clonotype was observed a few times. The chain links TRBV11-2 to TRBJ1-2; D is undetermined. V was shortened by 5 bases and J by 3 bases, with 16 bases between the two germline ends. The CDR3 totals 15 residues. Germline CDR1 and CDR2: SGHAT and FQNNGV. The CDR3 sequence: CASSPLKKDDYGYTF. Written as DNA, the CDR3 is TGTGCCAGCAGCCCACTGAAGAAGGACGACTATGGCTACACCTTC.

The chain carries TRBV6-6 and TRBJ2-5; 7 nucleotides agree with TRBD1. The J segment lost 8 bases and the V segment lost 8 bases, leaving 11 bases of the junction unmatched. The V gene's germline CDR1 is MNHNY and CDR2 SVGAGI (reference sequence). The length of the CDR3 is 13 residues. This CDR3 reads CASEPDRPETQYF. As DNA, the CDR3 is TGTGCCAGCGAACCGGACAGGCCCGAAACCCAGTACTTC.

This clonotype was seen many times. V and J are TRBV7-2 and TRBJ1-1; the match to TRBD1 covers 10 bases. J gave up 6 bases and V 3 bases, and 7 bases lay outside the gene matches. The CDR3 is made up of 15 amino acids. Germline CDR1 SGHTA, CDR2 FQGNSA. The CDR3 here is CASSFRQGARAEAFF. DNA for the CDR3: TGTGCCAGCAGCTTCCGACAGGGGGCGCGGGCTGAAGCTTTCTTT.

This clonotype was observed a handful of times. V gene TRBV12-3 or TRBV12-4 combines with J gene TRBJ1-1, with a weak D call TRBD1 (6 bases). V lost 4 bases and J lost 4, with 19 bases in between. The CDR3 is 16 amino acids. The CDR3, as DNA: TGTGCCAGCAGTTCCCGAGGGCAGGGGCTTTCCACTGAAGCTTTCTTT. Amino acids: CASSSRGQGLSTEAFF.

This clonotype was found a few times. The CDR3 loop reads CASSLIGEDYGYTF. DNA of the CDR3: TGTGCCAGCAGTTTAATTGGTGAAGACTATGGCTACACCTTC. The J gene is TRBJ1-2, the V gene TRBV28; D is unresolved. V was shortened by 2 bases and J by 3 bases, with 10 bases between the two germline ends. The CDR3 covers 14 residues. Germline loops: CDR1 MDHEN, CDR2 SYDVKM.

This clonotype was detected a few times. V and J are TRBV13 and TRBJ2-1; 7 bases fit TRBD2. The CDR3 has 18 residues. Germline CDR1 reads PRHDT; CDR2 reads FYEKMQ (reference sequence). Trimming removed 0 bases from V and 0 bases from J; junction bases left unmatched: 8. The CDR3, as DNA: TGTGCCAGCAGCTTAGGCCACGGACTAGGGATCTCCTACAATGAGCAGTTCTTC. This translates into CASSLGHGLGISYNEQFF.

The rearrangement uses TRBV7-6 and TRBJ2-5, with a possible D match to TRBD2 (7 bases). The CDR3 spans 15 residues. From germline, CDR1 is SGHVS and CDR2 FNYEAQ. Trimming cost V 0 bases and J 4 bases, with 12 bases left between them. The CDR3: CASSLARGGGETQYF. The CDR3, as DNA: TGTGCCAGCAGCTTAGCGAGGGGGGGCGGAGAGACCCAGTACTTC.